A single sample gave rise to the 9 T cell receptor beta chains below, sequenced in a study of cytomegalovirus exposure and HLA in healthy donors. Primers included in the PCR were 60 Vbeta and 13 Jbeta primers. The protocol was immunoSEQ multiplex PCR, while the TCRdb copy is restricted to in-frame clones and leaves out a portion. The profile shows 65,000 to 95,000 clones, around three quarters of them singletons. Sequencing used PBMCs. Receptors originate from a man aged 25-40 years in good health and CMV-seronegative.

This clone showed up just once. The rearrangement uses TRBV2 and TRBJ1-2; weak D call: TRBD1 (6 bases). The CDR3 consists of 12 residues. Trimming removed 10 bases at V and 1 base at J, with 10 bases between. The germline CDR1 and CDR2 sequences are SNHLY and FYNNEI. The CDR3 region is CAITGNNYGYTF. The CDR3 DNA reads TGTGCCATCACAGGGAATAACTATGGCTACACCTTC.

The chain links TRBV4-1 to TRBJ1-1, with 7 bases that match TRBD1. V was pared by 3 bases and J by 11 bases, with 15 bases of the junction left unmatched. The germline CDR1 and CDR2 sequences are MGHRA and YSYEKL. The CDR3 consists of 15 residues. This CDR3 is CASSHPAKTGPWAFF. CDR3 bases: TGCGCCAGCAGCCACCCTGCTAAGACAGGGCCATGGGCTTTCTTT.

This clone occurred once. V and J are TRBV19 and TRBJ1-2; possibly TRBD1 for D (6 bases). In germline, CDR1 is LNHDA, CDR2 SQIVND (reference sequence). CDR3 size: 14 residues. V was shortened by 3 bases and J by 5 bases, with 13 bases between the two germline ends. The CDR3 reads CASSISAGDYGYTF. The CDR3, as DNA: TGTGCCAGTAGTATTTCGGCAGGGGATTATGGCTACACCTTC.

The genes are TRBV27 and TRBJ2-3, with D perhaps TRBD2 (6 bases). The V end was cut by 2 bases, the J end by 6 bases, with 15 bases between. The length of the CDR3 is 15 residues. CDR1 MNHEY and CDR2 SMNVEV come from the germline V gene (reference sequence). The CDR3, as DNA: TGTGCCAGCAGTTTAGGAGGGAGGAACACGGATACGCAGTATTTT. It yields the protein CASSLGGRNTDTQYF.

The rearrangement joins TRBV6-1 to TRBJ1-5; TRBD1 aligns across 7 bases. The length of the CDR3 is 14 residues. Germline CDR1 and CDR2: MNHNS and SASEGT. Trimming at V came to 5 bases and at J to 2 bases, leaving 3 bases not matched to a gene. Written as DNA, the CDR3 is TGTGCCAGCAGTTTCAGGGGGGGCAATCAGCCCCAGCATTTT. This encodes CASSFRGGNQPQHF.

This chain connects TRBV5-5 to TRBJ2-7; D might be TRBD1 (6 bases). Trimming removed 4 bases at V and 3 bases at J, with 26 bases between. Germline V gene lookup returns CDR1 SGHKS and CDR2 YYEKEE (reference sequence). The CDR3 consists of 18 residues. This chain's CDR3 is CASSPRRSRGWGNYEQYF. In DNA form, the CDR3 reads TGTGCCAGCAGCCCCCGGCGAAGTAGGGGGTGGGGTAACTACGAGCAGTACTTC.

The chain joins TRBV6-5 to TRBJ1-2, with 7 positions matching TRBD1. Trimming removed 4 bases from V and 2 bases from J; junction bases left unmatched: 10. CDR1 MNHEY and CDR2 SVGAGI come from the germline V gene. CDR3 length equals 16 residues. This CDR3 is CASSWIVSGGNYGYTF. CDR3 sequence (DNA): TGTGCCAGCAGTTGGATTGTTTCAGGGGGAAACTATGGCTACACCTTC.

The genes are TRBV4-1 and TRBJ2-7, with D perhaps matching TRBD2 (6 bases). The germline CDR1 and CDR2 sequences are MGHRA and YSYEKL. V shed 4 bases and J shed 3 bases, with 16 bases lying between them. The CDR3 spans 15 residues. CDR3 amino acids: CASSPLRGNIYEQYF. The CDR3 nucleotides read TGCGCCAGCAGCCCCCTTCGCGGGAATATCTACGAGCAGTACTTC.

This clone was observed a handful of times. The rearrangement joins TRBV10-3 to TRBJ1-5, with 8 positions matching TRBD1. Germline CDR1 ENHRY, CDR2 SYGVKD. The CDR3 covers 14 residues. V gave up 6 bases and J gave up 5 bases; unmatched junction bases: 6. CDR3 protein: CAIRGQGDHQPQHF. The CDR3 DNA sequence: TGTGCCATCAGAGGACAGGGCGACCATCAGCCCCAGCATTTT.